The entry that follows covers one T cell receptor beta chain sequence. The data were obtained in a study of CD8 T cells in Susac syndrome. The controls, all healthy donors, were matched for age and sex. Both CD4+ and CD8+ T cells were negatively isolated, and TEMRA cells underwent FACS enrichment. A quantity of roughly 0.5 to 1 ug RNA underwent reverse transcription using random hexamers. TCRdb called the immunoSEQ multiplex PCR reads again in MiXCR, with one record for every CDR3 protein. In the table there are tens of thousands of distinct CDR3 sequences, approximately 93% of which are singletons. This receptor was obtained from a human donor in good health. Sequenced input: CD8+ T cells from PBMCs.

CDR3 amino acids: CSALTSGSGPDTQYF. As DNA, the CDR3 is TGCAGTGCCCTGACTAGCGGGAGTGGGCCAGATACGCAGTATTTT. The rearrangement joins TRBV20-1 to TRBJ2-3, with TRBD2 matching over 12 bases. The germline CDR1 and CDR2 sequences are DFQATT and SNEGSKA (reference sequence). The CDR3 is 15 residues long. With V trimmed by 6 bases and J by 4 bases, 8 bases remained unmatched.